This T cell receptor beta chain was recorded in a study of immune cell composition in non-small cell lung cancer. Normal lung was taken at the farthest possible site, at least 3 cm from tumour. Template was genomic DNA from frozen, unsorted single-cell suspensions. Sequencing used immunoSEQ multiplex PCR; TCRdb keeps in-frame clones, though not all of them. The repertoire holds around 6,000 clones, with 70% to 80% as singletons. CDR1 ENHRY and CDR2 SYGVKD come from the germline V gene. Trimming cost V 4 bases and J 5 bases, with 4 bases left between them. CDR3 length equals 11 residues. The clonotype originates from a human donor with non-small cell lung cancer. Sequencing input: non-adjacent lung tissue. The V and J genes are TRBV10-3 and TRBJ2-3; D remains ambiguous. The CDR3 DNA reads TGTGCCATCAGTGGGAGAGATACGCAGTATTTT. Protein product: CAISGRDTQYF.